This section outlines one T cell receptor (beta chain) sequence together with its context. The record originates from a study of cytomegalovirus exposure and HLA in healthy donors. Primers: 60 Vbeta forward and 13 Jbeta reverse. Sequencing used immunoSEQ multiplex PCR; TCRdb keeps in-frame clones, though not all of them. The profile shows just over 95,000 clones, roughly 79% of them singletons. Germline CDR1 SGDLS, CDR2 YYNGEE. The CDR3 runs 16 residues. The trim removed 4 bases at V and 3 bases at J, leaving 11 bases unmatched. The TCR originated in a woman aged 40 to 49 in good health and CMV-seronegative. The chain combines TRBV9 with TRBJ1-2; TRBD1 agrees at 8 bases. The sequenced material came from PBMCs. The CDR3 loop is CASSYGRGTGDYGYTF. The CDR3 DNA follows: TGTGCCAGCAGCTACGGCAGAGGGACAGGAGACTATGGCTACACCTTC.